This TCR beta chain was recorded in a study of T cell changes during pregnancy in multiple sclerosis. This CDR3 has 15 residues. Assay used: immunoSEQ multiplex PCR; TCRdb lists only in-frame clones, some missing. Of around 66,000 clones listed, 91% were seen once; the top ten hold 2% to 2.5%. This sequence originates from a female donor in good health, enrolled as a control in a pregnancy study. The chain employs TRBV21-1 and TRBJ2-3; the DNA was not compared with TRBD1, the D call given in the table. TRBV21-1 is a recognized pseudogene. The sequenced sample was peripheral blood, obtained in the third trimester of pregnancy. Here the CDR3 reads CASTKDTPNTDTQYF. The CDR3 DNA reads as TGTGCCAGCACCAAGGACACTCCAAACACAGATACGCAGTATTTT.